The entry below describes one T cell receptor (beta chain). Trimming left V 4 bases short and J 2 bases short, with 10 bases between. This CDR3 has 14 residues. Germline V CDR1 and CDR2: SGHNT, YYREEE (reference sequence). The data are from a study of technical replicates of blood from a handful of donors. The assay was immunoSEQ multiplex PCR, and TCRdb's table has in-frame clones only and misses some. The sample carries tens of thousands of clones, around 90% recorded once. The sequence was obtained from a human donor in good health. The rearrangement links TRBV5-4 to TRBJ2-1, with D perhaps matching TRBD1 (6 bases). The source material was T cells isolated from PBMCs. CDR3 nucleotides: TGTGCCAGCAGCAAGGACAGCCCCTACAATGAGCAGTTCTTC. Its translation is CASSKDSPYNEQFF. Together with reference TRBV5-4 and TRBJ2-1, the CDR3 gives the full variable domain: ETGVTQSPTHLIKTRGQQVTLRCSSQSGHNTVSWYQQALGQGPQFIFQYYREEENGRGNFPPRFSGLQFPNYSSELNVNALELDDSALYLCASSKDSPYNEQFFGPGTRLTVL.